This T cell receptor (beta chain) emerged from a study of regulatory T cells in long-lasting Graves disease. HTBI primers from iRepertoire and Arm-PCR of CDR3 regions yielded the TCR beta libraries. MiXCR, run by TCRdb on the multiplex PCR reads, gives a single entry per CDR3 protein. The profile covers about 350,000 distinct CDR3 sequences, with around 16% appearing a single time and around 20% taken by the ten largest. The CDR3 consists of 13 residues. Germline-derived CDR1 and CDR2 are SGHAT and FQNNGV. V lost 8 bases and J lost 0; bases outside the gene matches: 4. Time point specified: newly diagnosed GD, antithyroid drugs for less than 3 months. Construction of the TCR library relied on RNA isolated from PBMCs. At least ten counts were recorded for this clonotype. This sample also appeared in a second study, on T cells in Graves' hyperthyroidism and ophthalmopathy.

The sequence was collected from a young woman with Graves disease. The starting material was peripheral blood mononuclear cells (PBMCs), obtained at new diagnosis, from a patient treated with antithyroid drugs. The chain employs TRBV11-2 and TRBJ2-7, with 7 nucleotides matching TRBD2. The CDR3 is CASEAGISYEQYF. The CDR3 DNA reads as TGTGCCAGCGAAGCGGGGATCTCCTACGAGCAGTACTTC.